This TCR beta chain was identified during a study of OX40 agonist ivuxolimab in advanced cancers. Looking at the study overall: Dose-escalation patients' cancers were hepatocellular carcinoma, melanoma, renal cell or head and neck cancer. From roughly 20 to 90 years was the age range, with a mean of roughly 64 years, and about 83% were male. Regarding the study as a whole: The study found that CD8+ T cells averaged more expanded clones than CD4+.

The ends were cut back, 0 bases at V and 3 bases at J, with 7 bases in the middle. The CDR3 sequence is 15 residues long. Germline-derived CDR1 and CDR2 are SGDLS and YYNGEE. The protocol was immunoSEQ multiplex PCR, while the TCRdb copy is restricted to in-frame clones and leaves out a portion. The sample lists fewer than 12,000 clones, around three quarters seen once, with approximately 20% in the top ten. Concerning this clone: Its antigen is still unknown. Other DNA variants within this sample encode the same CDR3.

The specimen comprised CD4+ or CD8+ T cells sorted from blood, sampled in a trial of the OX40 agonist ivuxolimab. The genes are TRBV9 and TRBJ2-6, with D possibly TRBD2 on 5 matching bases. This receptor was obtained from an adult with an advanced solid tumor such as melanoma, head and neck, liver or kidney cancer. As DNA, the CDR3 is TGTGCCAGCAGCGTAGACGGGGTTGGGGCCAACGTCCTGACTTTC. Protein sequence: CASSVDGVGANVLTF.